A selection of T cell receptor beta chains follows, all from one sample in a study of identical twins. From the 5' RACE reads, TCRdb called clonotypes with MiXCR, one entry per CDR3 protein. The sample lists 450,000 to 600,000 distinct CDR3 sequences, about a fifth seen once, with approximately 0.48% in the top ten. Separately, the same data were catalogued under a study of yellow fever vaccine responses in identical twins.

Sequenced sample: CD4+ T cells sorted from blood. Receptors were obtained from a woman between 18 and 29 years old in good health. Both conserved end residues are part of each CDR3. A D gene is named only where the DNA matches it firmly. A row's size may be missing; if present it is once, few, many or a size class.

d_gene: TRBD2
j_gene: TRBJ2-2
v_gene: TRBV12-3/TRBV12-4
abundance: many
CDR3aa: CASSLSGVVHTGELFF
CDR3nt: TGTGCCAGCAGCCTCAGCGGGGTCGTCCACACCGGGGAGCTGTTTTTT

d_gene: NA
j_gene: TRBJ1-1
v_gene: TRBV29-1
abundance: few
CDR3aa: CSVSRGNTEAFF
CDR3nt: TGCAGCGTCTCCAGGGGGAACACTGAAGCTTTCTTT

d_gene: NA
j_gene: TRBJ2-2
v_gene: TRBV20-1
abundance: NA
CDR3aa: CSARRLGELFF
CDR3nt: TGCAGTGCTCGTAGGCTCGGGGAGCTGTTTTTT

d_gene: NA
j_gene: TRBJ2-3
v_gene: TRBV9
abundance: NA
CDR3aa: CASSPGLTGDTQYF
CDR3nt: TGTGCCAGCAGCCCTGGCCTAACCGGAGATACGCAGTATTTT

d_gene: TRBD2
j_gene: TRBJ2-1
v_gene: TRBV20-1
abundance: NA
CDR3aa: CSARRLAGWDEQFF
CDR3nt: TGCAGTGCTCGGCGACTAGCGGGGTGGGATGAGCAGTTCTTC

d_gene: TRBD2
j_gene: TRBJ2-1
v_gene: TRBV6-1
abundance: few
CDR3aa: CASRGGLAVYNEQFF
CDR3nt: TGTGCCAGCAGGGGGGGACTAGCGGTTTACAATGAGCAGTTCTTC

d_gene: TRBD1
j_gene: TRBJ1-1
v_gene: TRBV5-6
abundance: NA
CDR3aa: CASTIDRVAEAFF
CDR3nt: TGTGCCAGCACCATAGACAGGGTCGCTGAAGCTTTCTTT

d_gene: TRBD2
j_gene: TRBJ2-7
v_gene: TRBV10-2
abundance: NA
CDR3aa: CASSTGRNYEQYF
CDR3nt: TGCGCCAGCAGTACCGGGAGGAACTACGAGCAGTACTTC

d_gene: TRBD1
j_gene: TRBJ2-1
v_gene: TRBV4-2
abundance: NA
CDR3aa: CATLDREHNEQFF
CDR3nt: TGTGCCACCTTGGACAGGGAGCACAATGAGCAGTTCTTC

d_gene: NA
j_gene: TRBJ1-2
v_gene: TRBV15
abundance: few
CDR3aa: CATSRDLFDRPNYGYTF
CDR3nt: TGTGCCACCAGCAGAGATCTCTTCGACAGGCCCAACTATGGCTACACCTTC

d_gene: TRBD2
j_gene: TRBJ2-1
v_gene: TRBV7-1
abundance: NA
CDR3aa: CASSSHTVGGGSSGGRLNNEQFF
CDR3nt: TGTGCCAGCAGCTCTCACACCGTCGGTGGGGGCTCTAGCGGGGGGAGATTAAACAATGAGCAGTTCTTC

d_gene: NA
j_gene: TRBJ2-2
v_gene: TRBV6-1
abundance: NA
CDR3aa: CASSAGQHNTGELFF
CDR3nt: TGTGCCAGCAGCGCGGGACAGCATAACACCGGGGAGCTGTTTTTT

d_gene: NA
j_gene: TRBJ1-3
v_gene: TRBV19
abundance: few
CDR3aa: CASRRELHSGNTIYF
CDR3nt: TGTGCCAGTAGGAGGGAACTTCACTCTGGAAACACCATATATTTT

d_gene: NA
j_gene: TRBJ2-7
v_gene: TRBV5-5
abundance: few
CDR3aa: CASSFSVGSSYEQYF
CDR3nt: TGTGCCAGCAGCTTCTCAGTGGGGAGCTCCTACGAGCAGTACTTC

d_gene: NA
j_gene: TRBJ2-3
v_gene: TRBV12-3/TRBV12-4
abundance: few
CDR3aa: CASARWGTDTQYF
CDR3nt: TGTGCCAGCGCCCGGTGGGGGACAGATACGCAGTATTTT

d_gene: TRBD2
j_gene: TRBJ2-1
v_gene: TRBV14
abundance: NA
CDR3aa: CASSQVSGKSYNEQFF
CDR3nt: TGTGCCAGCAGCCAAGTTAGCGGGAAATCCTACAATGAGCAGTTCTTC

d_gene: NA
j_gene: TRBJ2-2
v_gene: TRBV24-1
abundance: NA
CDR3aa: CATSSFSGPGELFF
CDR3nt: TGTGCCACCAGTTCTTTTTCAGGGCCCGGGGAGCTGTTTTTT

d_gene: NA
j_gene: TRBJ1-1
v_gene: TRBV10-2
abundance: NA
CDR3aa: CASKFDTMNTEAFF
CDR3nt: TGCGCCAGCAAATTCGACACCATGAACACTGAAGCTTTCTTT

d_gene: TRBD1
j_gene: TRBJ1-3
v_gene: TRBV12-3/TRBV12-4
abundance: NA
CDR3aa: CAGGDRGSGNTIYF
CDR3nt: TGTGCCGGAGGGGACAGGGGCTCTGGAAACACCATATATTTT

d_gene: NA
j_gene: TRBJ1-2
v_gene: TRBV27
abundance: NA
CDR3aa: CASRPRGGEGYTF
CDR3nt: TGTGCCAGCCGACCTAGGGGTGGTGAAGGCTACACCTTC

d_gene: NA
j_gene: TRBJ2-5
v_gene: TRBV3-1
abundance: once
CDR3aa: CASSQELVQGLQVTQYF
CDR3nt: TGTGCCAGCAGCCAAGAATTGGTACAGGGTCTTCAAGTTACCCAGTACTTC

d_gene: TRBD1
j_gene: TRBJ2-7
v_gene: TRBV12-3/TRBV12-4
abundance: NA
CDR3aa: CASSPGQEISEQYF
CDR3nt: TGTGCCAGCAGTCCCGGACAGGAAATCAGCGAGCAGTACTTC

d_gene: NA
j_gene: TRBJ1-3
v_gene: TRBV7-8
abundance: NA
CDR3aa: CASSRTGGASSGNTIYF
CDR3nt: TGTGCCAGCTCCCGGACCGGCGGAGCGTCGTCTGGAAACACCATATATTTT

d_gene: TRBD1
j_gene: TRBJ2-3
v_gene: TRBV6-5
abundance: NA
CDR3aa: CASSYSKQGSTDTQYF
CDR3nt: TGTGCCAGCAGTTACTCGAAACAGGGGAGCACAGATACGCAGTATTTT

d_gene: TRBD2
j_gene: TRBJ2-5
v_gene: TRBV20-1
abundance: few
CDR3aa: CSAQGTSGNQETQYF
CDR3nt: TGCAGTGCACAAGGGACTAGCGGGAACCAAGAGACCCAGTACTTC

d_gene: NA
j_gene: TRBJ1-2
v_gene: TRBV3-1
abundance: NA
CDR3aa: CASSQAKGGNYGYTF
CDR3nt: TGTGCCAGCAGCCAAGCTAAAGGGGGTAACTATGGCTACACCTTC

d_gene: NA
j_gene: TRBJ2-1
v_gene: TRBV2
abundance: NA
CDR3aa: CASGLEAEGNEQFF
CDR3nt: TGTGCCAGCGGCCTAGAGGCAGAAGGGAATGAGCAGTTCTTC

d_gene: TRBD2
j_gene: TRBJ2-3
v_gene: TRBV5-1
abundance: NA
CDR3aa: CASSESGTSGDTQYF
CDR3nt: TGCGCCAGCAGCGAATCCGGGACTAGTGGGGATACGCAGTATTTT

d_gene: TRBD2
j_gene: TRBJ2-3
v_gene: TRBV20-1
abundance: NA
CDR3aa: CSAAPSGAEDTQYF
CDR3nt: TGCAGTGCTGCTCCTAGCGGGGCCGAAGATACGCAGTATTTT

d_gene: NA
j_gene: TRBJ2-5
v_gene: TRBV24-1
abundance: NA
CDR3aa: CATSDLGQQETQYF
CDR3nt: TGTGCCACCAGTGATTTGGGACAGCAAGAGACCCAGTACTTC

d_gene: TRBD1
j_gene: TRBJ1-4
v_gene: TRBV5-1
abundance: NA
CDR3aa: CASSFGTGYEKLFF
CDR3nt: TGCGCCAGCAGCTTCGGGACAGGATATGAAAAACTGTTTTTT

d_gene: NA
j_gene: TRBJ2-1
v_gene: TRBV29-1
abundance: NA
CDR3aa: CSVTTVGHMLF
CDR3nt: TGCAGCGTTACGACGGTGGGACATATGCTCTTC

d_gene: NA
j_gene: TRBJ1-1
v_gene: TRBV3-1
abundance: few
CDR3aa: CASSQASRDEAFF
CDR3nt: TGTGCCAGCAGCCAAGCGTCCCGGGATGAAGCTTTCTTT

d_gene: NA
j_gene: TRBJ2-2
v_gene: TRBV2
abundance: NA
CDR3aa: CASSEGVAVNTGELFF
CDR3nt: TGTGCCAGCAGTGAGGGGGTAGCGGTGAACACCGGGGAGCTGTTTTTT

d_gene: TRBD2
j_gene: TRBJ2-1
v_gene: TRBV24-1
abundance: few
CDR3aa: CATSEVGGRQFF
CDR3nt: TGTGCCACCAGTGAAGTCGGGGGGAGGCAGTTCTTC

d_gene: TRBD1
j_gene: TRBJ2-7
v_gene: TRBV5-1
abundance: NA
CDR3aa: CASSWDRAHSYEQYF
CDR3nt: TGCGCCAGCAGCTGGGACAGGGCGCACTCCTACGAGCAGTACTTC

d_gene: NA
j_gene: TRBJ2-2
v_gene: TRBV3-1
abundance: NA
CDR3aa: CASSPEGAPGELFF
CDR3nt: TGTGCCAGCAGCCCGGAAGGAGCACCCGGGGAGCTGTTTTTT

d_gene: TRBD2
j_gene: TRBJ2-1
v_gene: TRBV9
abundance: few
CDR3aa: CASSVVASGNNEQFF
CDR3nt: TGTGCCAGCAGCGTAGTTGCTAGCGGTAACAATGAGCAGTTCTTC

d_gene: TRBD2
j_gene: TRBJ2-2
v_gene: TRBV10-3
abundance: NA
CDR3aa: CAIQTSGSNGELFF
CDR3nt: TGTGCCATCCAGACTAGCGGGAGTAACGGGGAGCTGTTTTTT

d_gene: NA
j_gene: TRBJ2-3
v_gene: TRBV28
abundance: NA
CDR3aa: CASTESWRVADTQYF
CDR3nt: TGTGCCAGCACCGAAAGCTGGAGGGTGGCAGATACGCAGTATTTT

d_gene: NA
j_gene: TRBJ1-2
v_gene: TRBV20-1
abundance: NA
CDR3aa: CSARSDSSYGYTF
CDR3nt: TGCAGTGCTAGGTCGGACTCTAGCTATGGCTACACCTTC

d_gene: NA
j_gene: TRBJ2-3
v_gene: TRBV11-2
abundance: NA
CDR3aa: CASSFSWSRGTPETQYF
CDR3nt: TGTGCCAGCAGCTTTTCCTGGAGCCGGGGGACTCCCGAAACGCAGTATTTT

d_gene: NA
j_gene: TRBJ2-2
v_gene: TRBV12-3/TRBV12-4
abundance: many
CDR3aa: CASSLRGANTGELFF
CDR3nt: TGTGCCAGCAGTTTAAGGGGCGCTAACACCGGGGAGCTGTTTTTT

d_gene: NA
j_gene: TRBJ2-7
v_gene: TRBV5-1
abundance: few
CDR3aa: CASSLETRSYEQYF
CDR3nt: TGCGCCAGCAGCTTGGAGACACGCTCCTACGAGCAGTACTTC

d_gene: NA
j_gene: TRBJ1-1
v_gene: TRBV5-1
abundance: NA
CDR3aa: CASSPQGSDMNTEAFF
CDR3nt: TGCGCCAGCAGCCCACAGGGATCGGACATGAACACTGAAGCTTTCTTT